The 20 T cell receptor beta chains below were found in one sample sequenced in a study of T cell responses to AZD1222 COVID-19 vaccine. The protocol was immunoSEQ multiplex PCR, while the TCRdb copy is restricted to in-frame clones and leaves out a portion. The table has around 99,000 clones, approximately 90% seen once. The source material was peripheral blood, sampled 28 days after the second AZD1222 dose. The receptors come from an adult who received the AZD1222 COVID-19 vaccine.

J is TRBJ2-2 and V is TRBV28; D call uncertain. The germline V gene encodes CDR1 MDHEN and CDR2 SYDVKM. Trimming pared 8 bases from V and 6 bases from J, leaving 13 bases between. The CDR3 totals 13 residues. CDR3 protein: CASRSLGPGELFF. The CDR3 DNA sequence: TGTGCCAGCCGCAGTCTCGGGCCCGGGGAGCTGTTTTTT.

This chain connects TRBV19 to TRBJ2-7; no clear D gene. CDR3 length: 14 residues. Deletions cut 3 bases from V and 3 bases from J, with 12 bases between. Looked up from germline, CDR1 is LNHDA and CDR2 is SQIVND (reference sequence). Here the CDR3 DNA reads TGTGCCAGTAGTATCCGGGCCACGCACTACGAGCAGTACTTC. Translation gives CASSIRATHYEQYF.

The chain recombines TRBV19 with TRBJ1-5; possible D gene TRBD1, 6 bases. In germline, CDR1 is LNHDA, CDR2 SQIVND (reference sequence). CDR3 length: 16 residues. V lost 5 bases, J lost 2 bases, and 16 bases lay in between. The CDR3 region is CASSPPGHAGNQPQHF. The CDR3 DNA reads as TGTGCCAGTAGTCCTCCGGGACATGCGGGCAATCAGCCCCAGCATTTT.

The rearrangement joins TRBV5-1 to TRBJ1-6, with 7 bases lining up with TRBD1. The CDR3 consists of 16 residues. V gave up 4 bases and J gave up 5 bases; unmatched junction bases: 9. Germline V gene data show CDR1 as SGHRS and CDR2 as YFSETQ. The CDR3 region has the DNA TGCGCCAGCAGCGCTCTCGGAACAGGGGATAATTCACCCCTCCACTTT. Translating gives CASSALGTGDNSPLHF.

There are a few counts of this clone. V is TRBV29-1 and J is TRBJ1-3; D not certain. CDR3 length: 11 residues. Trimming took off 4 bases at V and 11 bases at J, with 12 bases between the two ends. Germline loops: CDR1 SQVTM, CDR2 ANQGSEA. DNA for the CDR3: TGCAGCGTTGGAGTAGGGTCTGCCATATATTTT. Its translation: CSVGVGSAIYF.

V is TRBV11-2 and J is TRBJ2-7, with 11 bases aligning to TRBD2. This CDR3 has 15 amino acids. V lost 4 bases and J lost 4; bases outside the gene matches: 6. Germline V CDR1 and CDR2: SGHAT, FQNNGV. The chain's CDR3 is CASSSISGRAYEQYF. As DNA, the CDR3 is TGTGCCAGCAGCTCTATTAGCGGGAGGGCGTACGAGCAGTACTTC.

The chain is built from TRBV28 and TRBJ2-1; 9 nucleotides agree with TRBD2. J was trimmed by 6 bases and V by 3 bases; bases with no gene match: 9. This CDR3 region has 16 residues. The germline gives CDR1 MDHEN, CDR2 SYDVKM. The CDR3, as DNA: TGTGCCAGCAGTTTCCCCCTAGCGGGGCCCAGCAATGAGCAGTTCTTC. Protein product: CASSFPLAGPSNEQFF.

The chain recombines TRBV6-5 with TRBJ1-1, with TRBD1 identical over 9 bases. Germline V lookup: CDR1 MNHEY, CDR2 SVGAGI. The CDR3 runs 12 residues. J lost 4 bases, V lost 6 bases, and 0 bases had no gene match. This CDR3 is CASRTGGTEAFF. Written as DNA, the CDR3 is TGTGCCAGCAGGACAGGGGGCACTGAAGCTTTCTTT.

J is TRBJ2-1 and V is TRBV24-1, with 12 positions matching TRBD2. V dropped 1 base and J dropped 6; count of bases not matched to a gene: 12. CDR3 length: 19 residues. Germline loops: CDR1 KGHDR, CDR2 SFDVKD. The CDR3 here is CATSDLLAGGYTASNEQFF. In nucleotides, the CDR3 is TGTGCCACCAGTGATTTACTAGCGGGGGGTTATACTGCTAGCAATGAGCAGTTCTTC.

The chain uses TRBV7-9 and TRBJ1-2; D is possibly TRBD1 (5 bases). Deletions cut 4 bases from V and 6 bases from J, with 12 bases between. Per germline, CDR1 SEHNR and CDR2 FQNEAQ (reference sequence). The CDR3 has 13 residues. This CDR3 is CASSSTVSHGYTF. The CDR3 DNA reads TGTGCCAGCAGCTCGACAGTGTCCCATGGCTACACCTTC.

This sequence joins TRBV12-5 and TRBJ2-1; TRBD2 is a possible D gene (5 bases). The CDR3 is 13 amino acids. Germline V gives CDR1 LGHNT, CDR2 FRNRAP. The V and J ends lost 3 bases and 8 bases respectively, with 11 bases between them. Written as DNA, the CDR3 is TGTGCTAGTGGTTTCGGTGAGGGATATGAGCAGTTCTTC. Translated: CASGFGEGYEQFF.

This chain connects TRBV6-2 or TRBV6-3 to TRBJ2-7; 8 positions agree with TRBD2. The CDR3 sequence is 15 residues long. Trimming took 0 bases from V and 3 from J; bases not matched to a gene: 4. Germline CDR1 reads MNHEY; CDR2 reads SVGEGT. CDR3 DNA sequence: TGTGCCAGCAGTTACTCTGGACTAGCCAACTACGAGCAGTACTTC. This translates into CASSYSGLANYEQYF.

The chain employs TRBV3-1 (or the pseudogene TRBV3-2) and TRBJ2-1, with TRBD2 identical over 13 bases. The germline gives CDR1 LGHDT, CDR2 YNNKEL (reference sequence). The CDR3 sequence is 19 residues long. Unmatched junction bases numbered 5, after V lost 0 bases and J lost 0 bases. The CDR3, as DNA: TGTGCCAGCAGCCAAGATTGGGGACTAGCGGGGAGCTCCTACAATGAGCAGTTCTTC. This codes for CASSQDWGLAGSSYNEQFF.

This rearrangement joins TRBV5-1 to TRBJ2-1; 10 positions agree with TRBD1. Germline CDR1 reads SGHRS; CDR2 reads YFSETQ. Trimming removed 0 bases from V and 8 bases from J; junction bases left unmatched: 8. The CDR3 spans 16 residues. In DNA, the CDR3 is TGCGCCAGCAGCTTGGGGGGACAGGGGCCGACCCATGAGCAGTTCTTC. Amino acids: CASSLGGQGPTHEQFF.

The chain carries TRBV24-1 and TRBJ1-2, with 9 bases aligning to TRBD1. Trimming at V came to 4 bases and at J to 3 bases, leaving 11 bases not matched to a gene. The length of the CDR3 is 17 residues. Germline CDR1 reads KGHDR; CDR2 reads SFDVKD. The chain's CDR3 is CATSDPSGTGIYYGYTF. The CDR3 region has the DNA TGTGCCACCAGTGACCCATCGGGGACAGGGATTTACTATGGCTACACCTTC.

CDR3: CASSLDGQGFGGSYEQYF. CDR3 DNA sequence: TGCGCCAGCAGCTTGGACGGCCAAGGCTTCGGAGGCTCCTACGAGCAGTACTTC. This rearrangement joins TRBV5-1 to TRBJ2-7, with D maybe TRBD2 (5 bases). Between the trimmed V and J ends, which lost 0 bases and 0 bases, there was a span of 19 bases. The CDR3 spans 18 residues. CDR1 is SGHRS and CDR2 is YFSETQ in the germline V gene.

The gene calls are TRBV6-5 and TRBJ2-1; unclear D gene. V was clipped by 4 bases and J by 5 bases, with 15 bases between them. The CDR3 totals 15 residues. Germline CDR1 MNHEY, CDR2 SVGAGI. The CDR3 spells CASSWALLANNEQFF. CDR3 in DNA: TGTGCCAGCAGTTGGGCCCTCTTGGCCAACAATGAGCAGTTCTTC.

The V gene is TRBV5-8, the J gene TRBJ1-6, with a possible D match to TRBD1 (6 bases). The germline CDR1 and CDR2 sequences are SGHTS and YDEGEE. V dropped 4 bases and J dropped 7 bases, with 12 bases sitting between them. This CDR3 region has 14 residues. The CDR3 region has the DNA TGTGCCAGCAGCCGTAACAGGGCCAATTCACCCCTCCACTTT. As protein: CASSRNRANSPLHF.

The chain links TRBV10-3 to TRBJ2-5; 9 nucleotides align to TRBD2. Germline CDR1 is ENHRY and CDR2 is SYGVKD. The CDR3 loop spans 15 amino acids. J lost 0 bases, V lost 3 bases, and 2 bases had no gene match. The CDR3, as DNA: TGTGCCATCAGTGAACTAGCGGGCGACCAAGAGACCCAGTACTTC. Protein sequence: CAISELAGDQETQYF.

The CDR3: CSASPSGGTEAFF. The CDR3 DNA is TGCAGTGCTAGTCCAAGCGGGGGCACTGAAGCTTTCTTT. This chain joins TRBV20-1 and TRBJ1-1; D may be TRBD1 (5 bases). The germline gives CDR1 DFQATT, CDR2 SNEGSKA (reference sequence). CDR3 length: 13 amino acids. V was clipped by 3 bases and J by 4 bases, with 12 bases between them.